This TCR beta chain derives from a study of blood T cell repertoires in COVID-19. CDR3 length: 15 amino acids. Germline assignment: CDR1 SGHKS and CDR2 YYEKEE (reference sequence). V was trimmed by 3 bases and J by 1 base, leaving 13 bases between them. Only in-frame clones appear in the TCRdb table, and some are missing; sequencing was by immunoSEQ multiplex PCR. The sample holds about 170,000 clones; around 88% are singletons and the top ten take roughly 19%. The TCR was taken from a woman in her sixties or seventies who had recovered from COVID-19. The sample taken for sequencing was peripheral blood. The rearrangement links TRBV5-5 to TRBJ1-1; D unresolved. Written as DNA, the CDR3 is TGTGCCAGCAGCTGGACCCCGGAGGGGAACACTGAAGCTTTCTTT. This codes for CASSWTPEGNTEAFF.